A selection of T cell receptor beta chains follows, all from one sample in a study of blood T cell repertoires in COVID-19. TCRdb's table, derived via immunoSEQ multiplex PCR, lists solely in-frame clones and lacks some. This sample carries fewer than 500,000 clones, around nine tenths of them seen once, and the ten largest clones take over 0.9%. The sample was PBMCs or T cells enriched from blood (not recorded which). The origin of the receptors is a woman aged 30 to 39 with acute COVID-19. Each CDR3 is given with its conserved first and last residue. Fields, in order: D gene, clone size, J gene, V gene, CDR3 protein, CDR3 DNA. The D gene is left open where the match is weak. Expanded clones are given a class, and other clones once, few, many or no size at all.

d_gene: TRBD2; abundance: few; j_gene: TRBJ2-3; v_gene: TRBV15; CDR3aa: CATSRLTSGTDTQYF; CDR3nt: TGTGCCACCAGCAGACTGACTAGCGGCACAGATACGCAGTATTTT
d_gene: -; abundance: -; j_gene: TRBJ2-3; v_gene: TRBV7-3; CDR3aa: CASSPSPGTDTQYF; CDR3nt: TGTGCCAGCAGCCCAAGTCCGGGCACAGATACGCAGTATTTT
d_gene: TRBD1; abundance: few; j_gene: TRBJ1-3; v_gene: TRBV10-3; CDR3aa: CAISESTGPGNTIYF; CDR3nt: TGTGCCATCAGTGAGTCGACAGGGCCTGGAAACACCATATATTTT
d_gene: -; abundance: -; j_gene: TRBJ1-1; v_gene: TRBV20-1; CDR3aa: CSARDGSAAFF; CDR3nt: TGCAGTGCTAGAGATGGGAGTGCGGCTTTCTTT
d_gene: -; abundance: -; j_gene: TRBJ2-7; v_gene: TRBV6-2/TRBV6-3; CDR3aa: CASSYSIYGGAPSYEQYF; CDR3nt: TGTGCCAGCAGTTACTCGATCTACGGGGGTGCCCCGTCCTACGAGCAGTACTTC
d_gene: TRBD1; abundance: -; j_gene: TRBJ2-7; v_gene: TRBV5-1; CDR3aa: CASSLGWTGARDEQYF; CDR3nt: TGCGCCAGCAGCTTGGGTTGGACAGGGGCGAGGGATGAGCAGTACTTC
d_gene: -; abundance: -; j_gene: TRBJ1-5; v_gene: TRBV7-2; CDR3aa: CASSSSSVQPQHF; CDR3nt: TGTGCCAGCAGCTCAAGTTCGGTCCAGCCCCAGCATTTT
d_gene: -; abundance: -; j_gene: TRBJ2-7; v_gene: TRBV12-5; CDR3aa: CASGPRSYEQYF; CDR3nt: TGTGCTAGTGGCCCCCGCTCCTACGAGCAGTACTTC
d_gene: -; abundance: -; j_gene: TRBJ1-2; v_gene: TRBV18; CDR3aa: CASSARSGGENGYTF; CDR3nt: TGTGCCAGCTCAGCGCGATCGGGAGGTGAAAATGGCTACACCTTC
d_gene: -; abundance: once; j_gene: TRBJ1-2; v_gene: TRBV27; CDR3aa: CASSLLQGLGVSNGYTF; CDR3nt: TGTGCCAGCAGTTTATTACAGGGCCTGGGTGTGAGTAATGGCTACACCTTC
d_gene: -; abundance: -; j_gene: TRBJ1-6; v_gene: TRBV6-1; CDR3aa: CASSADSLAYNSPLHF; CDR3nt: TGTGCCAGCAGTGCCGACTCACTGGCCTATAATTCACCCCTCCACTTT
d_gene: -; abundance: once; j_gene: TRBJ1-4; v_gene: TRBV6-1; CDR3aa: CASSVSGGPGLGEKLFF; CDR3nt: TGTGCCAGCAGTGTGTCTGGGGGCCCAGGTCTGGGCGAAAAACTGTTTTTT
d_gene: TRBD1; abundance: -; j_gene: TRBJ1-2; v_gene: TRBV7-2; CDR3aa: CASSLRKGGNGYTF; CDR3nt: TGTGCCAGCAGCTTGCGTAAAGGGGGCAATGGCTACACCTTC
d_gene: TRBD1; abundance: -; j_gene: TRBJ1-1; v_gene: TRBV19; CDR3aa: CASSLQGISEAFF; CDR3nt: TGTGCCAGTAGTTTACAGGGGATCTCTGAAGCTTTCTTT
d_gene: TRBD1; abundance: -; j_gene: TRBJ1-5; v_gene: TRBV5-5; CDR3aa: CASSFEGANQPQHF; CDR3nt: TGTGCCAGCAGCTTTGAGGGGGCCAATCAGCCCCAGCATTTT
d_gene: -; abundance: -; j_gene: TRBJ1-1; v_gene: TRBV5-1; CDR3aa: CASSPGTLTEAFF; CDR3nt: TGCGCCAGCAGTCCGGGTACCCTCACTGAAGCTTTCTTT
d_gene: -; abundance: -; j_gene: TRBJ2-2; v_gene: TRBV7-2; CDR3aa: CASSFSRGTGELFF; CDR3nt: TGTGCCAGCAGCTTTTCTAGGGGTACCGGGGAGCTGTTTTTT
d_gene: TRBD2; abundance: -; j_gene: TRBJ2-3; v_gene: TRBV5-5; CDR3aa: CASTLAGGPDTQYF; CDR3nt: TGTGCCAGCACCCTAGCGGGGGGGCCGGATACGCAGTATTTT
d_gene: -; abundance: -; j_gene: TRBJ2-7; v_gene: TRBV28; CDR3aa: CASSLQGPISYEQYF; CDR3nt: TGTGCCAGCAGTCTCCAGGGTCCCATCTCCTACGAGCAGTACTTC
d_gene: -; abundance: -; j_gene: TRBJ2-3; v_gene: TRBV11-2; CDR3aa: CASSLGFGGGDTQYF; CDR3nt: TGTGCCAGCAGCCTAGGGTTTGGGGGAGGAGATACGCAGTATTTT
d_gene: -; abundance: -; j_gene: TRBJ2-7; v_gene: TRBV7-2; CDR3aa: CASSPDRSSYEQYF; CDR3nt: TGTGCCAGCAGCCCCGACAGGAGCTCCTACGAGCAGTACTTC
d_gene: TRBD2; abundance: -; j_gene: TRBJ2-1; v_gene: TRBV11-2; CDR3aa: CASSLTGGSYNEQFF; CDR3nt: TGTGCCAGCAGCTTGACGGGGGGCTCCTACAATGAGCAGTTCTTC
d_gene: -; abundance: -; j_gene: TRBJ1-2; v_gene: TRBV4-1; CDR3aa: CASSQDLGAGYGYTF; CDR3nt: TGCGCCAGCAGCCAAGATTTGGGGGCGGGCTATGGCTACACCTTC
d_gene: -; abundance: -; j_gene: TRBJ2-2; v_gene: TRBV19; CDR3aa: CASSIIRTEGGELFF; CDR3nt: TGTGCCAGTAGTATAATCCGGACAGAGGGCGGGGAGCTGTTTTTT
d_gene: -; abundance: -; j_gene: TRBJ1-3; v_gene: TRBV5-6; CDR3aa: CASSLSGRHSGNTIYF; CDR3nt: TGTGCCAGCAGCTTGAGTGGCAGGCACTCTGGAAACACCATATATTTT
d_gene: -; abundance: -; j_gene: TRBJ1-6; v_gene: TRBV19; CDR3aa: CASSITLAKPGGSPLHF; CDR3nt: TGTGCCAGTAGTATAACCCTGGCGAAACCCGGGGGTTCACCCCTCCACTTT
d_gene: TRBD2; abundance: -; j_gene: TRBJ2-3; v_gene: TRBV10-1; CDR3aa: CASSRTSGDTDTQYF; CDR3nt: TGCGCCAGCAGTAGGACTAGCGGGGACACAGATACGCAGTATTTT
d_gene: -; abundance: -; j_gene: TRBJ1-6; v_gene: TRBV10-2; CDR3aa: CASSYSGGGPSNSPLHF; CDR3nt: TGCGCCAGCAGTTACTCCGGGGGGGGACCCAGTAATTCACCCCTCCACTTT